A single sample is the source of the 23 T cell receptor beta chains below, sequenced in a study of blood T cell repertoires in COVID-19. The table came from immunoSEQ multiplex PCR; TCRdb's copy has only in-frame clones and leaves some out. The sample holds 200,000 to 250,000 clones, approximately 83% seen once. Material for sequencing was PBMCs or T cells enriched from blood (not recorded which). These receptors were obtained from a woman aged 55-70 years who had recovered from COVID-19.

The V call is TRBV5-4, the J call TRBJ2-6, with a possible D match to TRBD2 (6 bases). Deletions cut 4 bases from V and 6 bases from J, with 14 bases between. The CDR3 contains 15 residues. Germline assignment: CDR1 SGHNT and CDR2 YYREEE (reference sequence). As DNA, the CDR3 is TGTGCCAGCAGCCCTGGCGGAGGGGAGGCCAACGTCCTGACTTTC. This gives the protein CASSPGGGEANVLTF. Supplemented by reference TRBV5-4 and TRBJ2-6, the full variable domain reads ETGVTQSPTHLIKTRGQQVTLRCSSQSGHNTVSWYQQALGQGPQFIFQYYREEENGRGNFPPRFSGLQFPNYSSELNVNALELDDSALYLCASSPGGGEANVLTFGAGSRLTVL.

V is TRBV11-2 and J is TRBJ2-3, with 9 bases fitting TRBD2. The CDR3 sequence is 16 residues long. V was pared by 4 bases and J by 3 bases, with 8 bases of the junction left unmatched. CDR1 is SGHAT and CDR2 is FQNNGV in the germline V gene. DNA for the CDR3: TGTGCCAGCAGCTCAAATAGCGGGGGATTTACAGATACGCAGTATTTT. Encoded protein: CASSSNSGGFTDTQYF.

This clone was seen only a few times. This rearrangement joins TRBV5-1 to TRBJ2-7, with 11 bases that match TRBD1. Germline V gene sequence: CDR1 SGHRS, CDR2 YFSETQ. The CDR3 extends over 15 amino acids. V shed 0 bases, J shed 7 bases, and the junction held 6 bases outside the gene matches. The CDR3 loop is CASSLEGTGGWEQYF. The DNA of the CDR3 is TGCGCCAGCAGCTTGGAAGGGACAGGGGGATGGGAGCAGTACTTC.

There are a few counts of this clone. The chain recombines TRBV7-9 with TRBJ1-2; D gene unclear. Germline V gives CDR1 SEHNR, CDR2 FQNEAQ (reference sequence). The CDR3 is made up of 14 amino acids. Trimming cost V 1 base and J 5 bases, with 11 bases left between them. The CDR3 loop reads CASSLVAVSYGYTF. CDR3 in DNA: TGTGCCAGCAGCTTAGTAGCCGTAAGTTATGGCTACACCTTC.

The chain recombines TRBV6-1 with TRBJ1-2, with TRBD1 matching 9 bases. From germline, CDR1 is MNHNS and CDR2 SASEGT. V lost 3 bases, J lost 6 bases, and 8 bases stayed unmatched. The CDR3 has 15 amino acids. This CDR3 is CASSDRDRARNGYTF. CDR3 DNA: TGTGCCAGCAGTGACCGGGACAGGGCCCGAAATGGCTACACCTTC.

This chain uses TRBV7-9 with TRBJ1-6; D is ambiguous. This CDR3 is 13 amino acids long. V gave up 5 bases and J gave up 6 bases, with 8 bases separating them. Germline values: CDR1 SEHNR, CDR2 FQNEAQ (reference sequence). Here the CDR3 reads CASSHPGNSPLHF. The CDR3 bases are TGTGCCAGCAGCCATCCCGGTAATTCACCCCTCCACTTT.

The chain uses TRBV4-2 and TRBJ2-7; D possibly corresponds to TRBD2 (5 bases). From germline, CDR1 is LGHNA and CDR2 YNFKEQ. The CDR3 is made up of 16 amino acids. The V end lost 0 bases, the J end lost 1 base, and 13 bases lay between the germline ends. The CDR3 region is CASSQEPSPKSYEQYF. The CDR3, as DNA: TGTGCCAGCAGCCAAGAACCTAGCCCAAAGTCCTACGAGCAGTACTTC.

The rearrangement uses TRBV5-1 and TRBJ2-7, with 8 nucleotides matching TRBD1. The germline CDR1 and CDR2 sequences are SGHRS and YFSETQ. This CDR3 is 15 amino acids long. The junction had 9 bases not matched to a gene; V was cut back by 4 bases and J by 3 bases. The CDR3 DNA is TGCGCCAGCAGCCCGACAGGGGCATCAGACTACGAGCAGTACTTC. It encodes CASSPTGASDYEQYF.

This rearrangement joins TRBV5-1 to TRBJ1-1, with TRBD1 matching 7 bases. Germline trimming cut 4 bases from V and 1 base from J; bases unmatched to any gene: 7. Germline loops: CDR1 SGHRS, CDR2 YFSETQ. CDR3 length equals 15 residues. This chain's CDR3 is CASSPTTGTNTEAFF. CDR3 sequence (DNA): TGCGCCAGCAGCCCAACGACAGGGACGAACACTGAAGCTTTCTTT. The full variable domain, completed using reference TRBV5-1 and TRBJ1-1, is KAGVTQTPRYLIKTRGQQVTLSCSPISGHRSVSWYQQTPGQGLQFLFEYFSETQRNKGNFPGRFSGRQFSNSRSEMNVSTLELGDSALYLCASSPTTGTNTEAFFGQGTRLTVV.

The V call is TRBV5-1, the J call TRBJ2-7; TRBD2 agrees at 8 bases. The V gene's germline CDR1 is SGHRS and CDR2 YFSETQ. Trimming took 2 bases from V and 0 from J; bases not matched to a gene: 7. This CDR3 region has 16 residues. Here the CDR3 DNA reads TGCGCCAGCAGCTTTAGTAGCGGGGTTAGCTCCTACGAGCAGTACTTC. This encodes CASSFSSGVSSYEQYF.

The chain links TRBV11-3 to TRBJ1-1, with TRBD1 matching over 7 bases. Germline CDR1 SGHNT, CDR2 YENEEA. V was pared by 4 bases and J by 5 bases, with 4 bases of the junction left unmatched. The CDR3 consists of 13 residues. The chain's CDR3 is CASSSRDSTEAFF. The CDR3 DNA follows: TGTGCCAGCAGCTCGAGGGACAGTACTGAAGCTTTCTTT.

The chain links TRBV19 to TRBJ1-1, with 7 bases identical to TRBD1. The CDR3 loop spans 13 amino acids. Germline V gene data show CDR1 as LNHDA and CDR2 as SQIVND (reference sequence). Trimming cost V 5 bases and J 11 bases; bases outside gene matches: 11. Here the CDR3 DNA reads TGTGCCAGTAGTTCTCGGACAGGCGTATCGGCTTTCTTT. Amino acid sequence: CASSSRTGVSAFF.

The chain has TRBV7-8 and TRBJ1-6; the match to TRBD1 covers 10 bases. Losses at the gene ends were 1 base for V and 10 bases for J; bases not matched to a gene: 4. Per the germline V gene, CDR1 is SGHVS and CDR2 is FQNEAQ. There are 15 residues in the CDR3. The CDR3 sequence is CASSLVGQGHSPLHF. DNA for the CDR3: TGTGCCAGCAGCTTAGTGGGACAGGGGCACTCACCCCTCCACTTT.

The chain links TRBV7-2 to TRBJ2-5; TRBD2 agrees at 7 bases. CDR3 length: 14 amino acids. Germline CDR1 SGHTA, CDR2 FQGNSA. Unmatched junction bases numbered 4, after V lost 2 bases and J lost 4 bases. In DNA form, the CDR3 reads TGTGCCAGCAGCTTAATACTAGCGACAGAGACCCAGTACTTC. Translating gives CASSLILATETQYF.

This sequence joins TRBV19 and TRBJ2-2; TRBD2 matches 14 bases. Germline V gene sequence: CDR1 LNHDA, CDR2 SQIVND (reference sequence). The CDR3 length is 18 residues. Trimming removed 8 bases from V and 0 bases from J; junction bases left unmatched: 8. The CDR3 DNA reads as TGTGCCAGTGCCGGGACTAGCGGGGGATCTCCGAACACCGGGGAGCTGTTTTTT. Its protein product is CASAGTSGGSPNTGELFF.

This rearrangement joins TRBV15 to TRBJ1-6; D not certain. The CDR3 is 15 residues long. Trimming removed 1 base at V and 4 bases at J, with 8 bases between. From germline, CDR1 is LNHNV and CDR2 YYDKDF (reference sequence). The CDR3 is CATSRVLQYNSPLHF. The CDR3 nucleotides read TGTGCCACCAGCAGAGTGTTACAGTATAATTCACCCCTCCACTTT.

The V call is TRBV10-3, the J call TRBJ2-5, with D possibly being TRBD2 (5 bases). Per the germline V gene, CDR1 is ENHRY and CDR2 is SYGVKD. The CDR3 consists of 14 residues. Trimming removed 4 bases from V and 2 bases from J, with 11 bases in between. The CDR3 sequence is CAISVGGGQETQYF. The CDR3 DNA follows: TGTGCCATCAGTGTTGGAGGCGGTCAAGAGACCCAGTACTTC.

The chain couples TRBV3-1 (or the pseudogene TRBV3-2) to TRBJ2-2, with 7 bases lining up with TRBD1. V lost 0 bases, J lost 7 bases, and 2 bases stayed unmatched. CDR3 length: 14 residues. Germline V gives CDR1 LGHDT, CDR2 YNNKEL (reference sequence). The CDR3 sequence is CASSQDRGIGELFF. CDR3 coding DNA: TGTGCCAGCAGCCAAGACAGGGGGATCGGGGAGCTGTTTTTT.

The V call is TRBV6-5, the J call TRBJ1-2, with 9 positions matching TRBD1. Germline assignment: CDR1 MNHEY and CDR2 SVGAGI. CDR3 length equals 16 residues. V shed 2 bases, J shed 2 bases, and the junction held 6 bases outside the gene matches. The DNA for the CDR3 is TGTGCCAGCAGTTACCCCACCGGGACAGGGAACTATGGCTACACCTTC. Protein product: CASSYPTGTGNYGYTF.

This chain links TRBV27 with TRBJ2-1, with D possibly being TRBD2 (5 bases). This CDR3 has 12 residues. Per the germline V gene, CDR1 is MNHEY and CDR2 is SMNVEV (reference sequence). Trimming took 5 bases from V and 7 from J, leaving 9 bases between them. The chain's CDR3 is CASSLTRNEQFF. For the CDR3, the DNA is TGTGCCAGCAGTCTTACTAGAAATGAGCAGTTCTTC.

The V gene is TRBV2, the J gene TRBJ1-1; tentatively, D is TRBD1 (5 bases). Germline V gives CDR1 SNHLY, CDR2 FYNNEI. V dropped 3 bases and J dropped 5 bases, with 10 bases sitting between them. CDR3 length equals 13 residues. CDR3 protein: CASSDGGTTEAFF. DNA for the CDR3: TGTGCCAGCAGTGACGGGGGGACGACTGAAGCTTTCTTT.

The V gene is TRBV4-3, the J gene TRBJ1-6, with TRBD1 identical over 8 bases. The V gene end was trimmed by 3 bases and the J gene end by 3 bases; junction bases not matched to a gene: 1. Germline loops: CDR1 LGHNA, CDR2 YSLEER. The CDR3 is made up of 15 amino acids. The CDR3 reads CASSQDRDYNSPLHF. As DNA, the CDR3 is TGCGCCAGCAGCCAGGACAGGGACTATAATTCACCCCTCCACTTT.

This chain uses TRBV27 with TRBJ2-2; 11 nucleotides line up with TRBD2. The CDR3 spans 17 residues. The J segment lost 4 bases and the V segment lost 2 bases, leaving 6 bases of the junction unmatched. Germline V lookup: CDR1 MNHEY, CDR2 SMNVEV (reference sequence). The CDR3 bases are TGTGCCAGCAGTTTACAGTGGACTAGCGGGTCCACCGGGGAGCTGTTTTTT. Translated, it gives CASSLQWTSGSTGELFF.